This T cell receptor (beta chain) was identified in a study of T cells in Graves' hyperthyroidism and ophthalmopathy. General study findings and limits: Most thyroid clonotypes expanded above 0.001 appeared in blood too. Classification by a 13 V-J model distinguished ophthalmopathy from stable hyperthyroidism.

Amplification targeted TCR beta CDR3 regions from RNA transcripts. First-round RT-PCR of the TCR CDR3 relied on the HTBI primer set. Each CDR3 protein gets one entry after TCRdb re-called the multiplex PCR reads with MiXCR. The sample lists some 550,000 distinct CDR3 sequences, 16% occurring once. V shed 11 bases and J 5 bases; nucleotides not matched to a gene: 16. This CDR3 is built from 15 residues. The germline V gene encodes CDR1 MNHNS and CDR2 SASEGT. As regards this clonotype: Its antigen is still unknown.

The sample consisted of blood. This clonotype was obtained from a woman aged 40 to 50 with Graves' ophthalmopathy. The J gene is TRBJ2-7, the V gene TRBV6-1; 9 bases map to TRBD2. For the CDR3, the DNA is TGTGCCTCCACGGGAAGTAGCGGGAGATTCGACGAGCAGTACTTC. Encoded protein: CASTGSSGRFDEQYF.